This section outlines one TCR beta chain sequence together with its context. Its antigen is unidentified. The sample originates from a study of Ad26.COV2.S vaccination and SARS-CoV-2 variants. The CDR3 length is 13 residues. V lost 4 bases and J lost 4; bases outside the gene matches: 5. The germline gives CDR1 SQVTM, CDR2 ANQGSEA. Sequenced by immunoSEQ multiplex PCR; TCRdb stores in-frame clones only, minus some. Seen here are 440,000 or so clones, about 90% observed once, and the top ten hold roughly 4.3%. Notes on the study in general: Whether participants received vaccine or placebo, their non-spike TCR breadth was similar.

Documented treatment: about 20 received Ad26.COV2.S at low or high dose, single or two shots; several received placebo; per-sample allocation not given. Day 63 after the first vaccine or placebo injection was the time point for sampling. This clonotype was sampled from a person aged 18-60 years who received the Ad26.COV2.S COVID-19 vaccine or a placebo. The chain employs TRBV29-1 and TRBJ2-5, with 8 bases identical to TRBD1. Sequences were derived from peripheral blood, sampled in a trial of Ad26.COV2.S vaccine versus placebo. For the CDR3, the DNA is TGCAGCGTTGTTCTCGGACAGGGAGAGACCCAGTACTTC. This sequence encodes CSVVLGQGETQYF.